The source of this TCR beta chain is a study of naive and memory T cell subsets. General study points: In naive cells, over 90% of TCR sequences were seen only once. Activation and differentiation may alter RNA-based TCR counts.

CDR1 and CDR2 from the germline V gene are SGHRS and YFSETQ. Trimming cost V 0 bases and J 2 bases; bases outside gene matches: 4. The CDR3 is made up of 16 amino acids. Both TRBC1 and TRBC2 were covered by a beta constant-region primer of two equimolar oligonucleotides. The ligated cDNA underwent four PCR rounds using SP2 and nested alpha and beta constant-region primers. Ligation attached a single-stranded oligonucleotide with a 12-nucleotide UMI and the SP2 primer to the cDNA 3' end. From the UMI-ligation and nested PCR reads, TCRdb called clonotypes with MiXCR, one entry per CDR3 protein. The sample lists about 120,000 distinct CDR3 sequences; just over 35% were seen once. Concerning this clonotype: Its antigen is unknown.

Sequencing used central memory CD4+ T cells from blood. The V and J genes are TRBV5-1 and TRBJ1-4; 7 bases are shared with TRBD1. The receptor comes from a human donor in good health. The CDR3 region has the DNA TGCGCCAGCAGCTTGGCCGACAGGGTCACTAATGAAAAACTGTTTTTT. Its protein product is CASSLADRVTNEKLFF.